Each of the 7 T cell receptor gamma chains below was sequenced from the same sample in a study of gammadelta T cells in human blood. With CATT, TCRdb re-called clones from the RT-PCR reads. Among about 280 gamma-chain clones listed, 2% to 2.5% were seen once. The material sequenced was Vgamma9Vdelta2 gamma-delta T cells from infant blood. The receptors were gathered from a human donor.

This clone was recorded a few times. The chain has TRGV9 and TRGJ1 or TRGJ2. V was pared by 0 bases and J by 5 bases, with 1 base of the junction left unmatched. CDR3 size: 12 residues. In germline, CDR1 is GITISATS, CDR2 ISYDGTV (reference sequence). The CDR3 spells CALWEVHYKKLF. The DNA of the CDR3 is TGTGCCTTGTGGGAGGTGCATTATAAGAAACTCTTT.

Concerning this clone: A junction end diverges from the germline sequence, so it may reflect a read error. The rearrangement links TRGV9 to TRGJP. The J gene is absent in TCRdb and was assigned here via DNA matching to germline. Germline V gives CDR1 GITISATS, CDR2 ISYDGTV (reference sequence). The CDR3 sequence is 10 residues long. CDR3 coding DNA: TGCGCTTGGGCAAAAAAAATCAAGGTATTT. Amino acid sequence: CAWAKKIKVF.

This clone has more than one count but fewer than ten. The TCRdb record carries a much larger clone's protein, which differs from this DNA's translation at residue 8; a read error is the likely cause, and the protein listed here is the DNA translation. This chain joins TRGV10 and TRGJP1. TRGV10 is filed as an ORF, its function uncertain. CDR3 length equals 13 residues. CDR3 loop: CAAWDTTVWFKIF. The CDR3 coding sequence is TGTGCTGCGTGGGATACCACTGTTTGGTTCAAGATATTT.

By proportion, this clone is large (0.1 to 1%). This specimen includes other DNA sequences encoding the same CDR3. The J gene is TRGJP, the V gene TRGV9. CDR1 and CDR2 (germline): GITISATS, ISYDGTV (reference sequence). This CDR3 spans 17 amino acids. V lost 0 bases to trimming and J lost 5 bases; unmatched junction nucleotides: 4. CDR3 protein: CALWEVRKELGKKIKVF. DNA for the CDR3: TGTGCCTTGTGGGAGGTGCGGAAAGAGTTGGGCAAAAAAATCAAGGTATTT.

Concerning this clone itself: This DNA's translation differs at residue 3 from TCRdb's protein, which comes from a much larger clone; a read error is likely, and the protein shown is translated from the DNA. The chain combines TRGV8 with TRGJ1 or TRGJ2. The CDR3 runs to 10 residues. From germline, CDR1 is VENAVY and CDR2 YDSYNSRV. CDR3 nucleotides: TGTGCCTCCTGGGATTATAAGAAACTCTTT. Residues: CASWDYKKLF.

Judged by abundance, this clone is hyperexpanded. V usage is TRGV3 and J usage is TRGJ1 or TRGJ2. V lost 3 bases, J lost 8 bases, and 4 bases stayed unmatched. The germline V gene has CDR1 VTNTFY and CDR2 YDVSTARD (reference sequence). The CDR3 runs to 11 residues. Written as DNA, the CDR3 is TGTGCCACCTGGGACGGGAATAAGAAACTCTTT. As protein: CATWDGNKKLF.

By sample share, this clone is large. Other DNA sequences from this sample encode an identical CDR3 as well. The genes are TRGV9 and TRGJP. This CDR3 is 15 amino acids long. The germline gives CDR1 GITISATS, CDR2 ISYDGTV (reference sequence). Trimming removed 0 bases from V and 9 bases from J; junction bases left unmatched: 2. CDR3 nucleotide sequence: TGTGCCTTGTGGGAGGTGCGGTTGGGCAAAAAAATCAAGGTATTT. This translates into CALWEVRLGKKIKVF.